These 26 T cell receptor beta chains share one sample of origin, sequenced in a study of shared clonotypes between healthy human individuals. Naive CD8 isolation took CD45RO-negative cells positively selected for CCR7 and excluded terminally differentiated effector memory CD45RA+ cells. Profiling relied on immunoSEQ multiplex PCR, and the TCRdb table lists in-frame clones only, not all of them. In the table there are about 2.2 million clones, around 95% of which are singletons. The material sequenced was naive CD8+ T cells from PBMCs. The origin of the receptors is a man aged 18 to 29 in good health. Some clones in this sample may be carry-over from other donors' samples.

This clone was observed a single time. V and J are TRBV7-9 and TRBJ2-1; 7 bases match TRBD1. Germline CDR1 is SEHNR and CDR2 is FQNEAQ (reference sequence). This CDR3 spans 12 amino acids. V lost 3 bases, J lost 10 bases, and 3 bases stayed unmatched. The CDR3 sequence is CASSLGQQEQFF. The CDR3 DNA follows: TGTGCCAGCAGCTTGGGACAGCAGGAGCAGTTCTTC.

V usage is TRBV10-2 and J usage is TRBJ2-1; maybe TRBD2 (7 bases). The CDR3 totals 10 residues. The ends were cut back, 8 bases at V and 10 bases at J, with 9 bases in the middle. CDR1 is WSHSY, CDR2 SAAADI, per germline. This CDR3 reads CASGGAEQFF. The CDR3 DNA sequence: TGCGCCAGCGGGGGGGCGGAGCAGTTCTTC.

The chain carries TRBV5-6 and TRBJ2-5; D is ambiguous. This CDR3 comprises 12 residues. From germline, CDR1 is SGHDT and CDR2 YYEEEE. With 3 bases removed from V and 5 bases from J, the gap between germline ends came to 8 bases. The CDR3 is CASSWSPETQYF. Written as DNA, the CDR3 is TGTGCCAGCAGCTGGAGTCCGGAGACCCAGTACTTC.

The chain combines TRBV7-2 with TRBJ2-3, with a possible D match to TRBD1 (6 bases). CDR1 is SGHTA and CDR2 is FQGNSA in the germline V gene. The V gene lost 7 bases and the J gene lost 2 bases, with 19 bases spanning the gap. The CDR3 length is 16 residues. The CDR3 DNA reads TGTGCCAGCACCCACAGGGCCGGGGTTAACACAGATACGCAGTATTTT. Amino acid sequence: CASTHRAGVNTDTQYF.

The chain is built from TRBV27 and TRBJ1-1; D remains unclear. The germline V gene encodes CDR1 MNHEY and CDR2 SMNVEV (reference sequence). The CDR3 has 11 residues. Deletions cut 4 bases from V and 7 bases from J, with 7 bases between. The CDR3 sequence: CASSSSSEAFF. The DNA of the CDR3 is TGTGCCAGCAGTTCGTCGAGTGAAGCTTTCTTT.

V is TRBV9 and J is TRBJ2-5; 12 bases match TRBD1. Germline V gives CDR1 SGDLS, CDR2 YYNGEE. J lost 5 bases, V lost 3 bases, and 5 bases had no gene match. The CDR3 length is 15 residues. In DNA form, the CDR3 reads TGTGCCAGCAGCGACGGGACAGGGGGCTTGGAGACCCAGTACTTC. Protein product: CASSDGTGGLETQYF. The full variable domain, completed using reference TRBV9 and TRBJ2-5, is DSGVTQTPKHLITATGQRVTLRCSPRSGDLSVYWYQQSLDQGLQFLIQYYNGEERAKGNILERFSAQQFPDLHSELNLSSLELGDSALYFCASSDGTGGLETQYFGPGTRLLVL.

The chain combines TRBV2 with TRBJ2-5; 13 nucleotides line up with TRBD2. V was clipped by 1 base and J by 5 bases; unmatched bases: 13. CDR1 and CDR2 (germline): SNHLY, FYNNEI. The CDR3 length is 19 residues. CDR3 amino acids: CASSEESGLAGAPGETQYF. In DNA, the CDR3 is TGTGCCAGCAGTGAAGAAAGTGGACTAGCGGGAGCCCCAGGGGAGACCCAGTACTTC.

The chain is built from TRBV27 and TRBJ2-7; unclear D gene. Germline CDR1 MNHEY, CDR2 SMNVEV (reference sequence). The V gene lost 2 bases and the J gene lost 2 bases, with 10 bases spanning the gap. The CDR3 is 14 amino acids. CDR3 DNA sequence: TGTGCCAGCAGTTTAGACTCTGTTGCCTACGAGCAGTACTTC. Protein: CASSLDSVAYEQYF.

V gene TRBV14 combines with J gene TRBJ2-3, with unresolved D. This CDR3 has 17 residues. CDR1 is SGHDN and CDR2 is FVKESK in the germline V gene. Deletions cut 4 bases from V and 4 bases from J, with 21 bases between. The CDR3 bases are TGTGCCAGCAGCCTCCCATTCCCCCAGCGTGGCGCAGATACGCAGTATTTT. Protein: CASSLPFPQRGADTQYF.

The chain uses TRBV30 and TRBJ2-7; 10 nucleotides line up with TRBD1. Germline V gene data show CDR1 as GTSNPN and CDR2 as SVGIG (reference sequence). J was trimmed by 5 bases and V by 7 bases; bases with no gene match: 11. The CDR3 length is 14 residues. CDR3 DNA: TGTGCCTTCCCGCGGGGGGACAGGGGTAACGAGCAGTACTTC. Protein: CAFPRGDRGNEQYF.

The chain combines TRBV5-1 with TRBJ2-1, with 9 bases aligning to TRBD2. The CDR3 contains 20 residues. With 0 bases clipped from V and 4 bases from J, the junction kept 17 bases outside the gene matches. CDR1 is SGHRS and CDR2 is YFSETQ in the germline V gene. This chain's CDR3 is CASSLEWIRFGLAGYNEQFF. CDR3 nucleotide sequence: TGCGCCAGCAGCTTGGAATGGATAAGGTTCGGGCTAGCGGGGTACAATGAGCAGTTCTTC. Full variable domain (rest looked up from reference TRBV5-1 and TRBJ2-1): KAGVTQTPRYLIKTRGQQVTLSCSPISGHRSVSWYQQTPGQGLQFLFEYFSETQRNKGNFPGRFSGRQFSNSRSEMNVSTLELGDSALYLCASSLEWIRFGLAGYNEQFFGPGTRLTVL.

A note on this clone: This same CDR3 is encoded by further DNA sequences in the sample. The CDR3 bases are TGTGCCAGCAGCGTAGTCGTCGCCGGGGAGCTGTTTTTT. Amino acid sequence: CASSVVVAGELFF. The J gene is TRBJ2-2, the V gene TRBV9; D ambiguous. The CDR3 has 13 residues. Trimming stripped 0 bases from V and 6 bases from J, with 6 bases between. Per germline, CDR1 SGDLS and CDR2 YYNGEE.

The chain employs TRBV29-1 and TRBJ2-7, with TRBD2 matching over 7 bases. From germline, CDR1 is SQVTM and CDR2 ANQGSEA. With 4 bases clipped from V and 0 bases from J, the junction kept 3 bases outside the gene matches. There are 13 residues in the CDR3. CDR3 sequence (DNA): TGCAGCGTTGGGGGACTAATCTCCTACGAGCAGTACTTC. Translating gives CSVGGLISYEQYF.

For this clone: The same CDR3 is also encoded by other DNA sequences in this sample. The chain joins TRBV28 to TRBJ2-7; unclear D gene. The CDR3 totals 12 residues. The V and J ends lost 3 bases and 0 bases respectively, with 3 bases between them. Per germline, CDR1 MDHEN and CDR2 SYDVKM. CDR3: CASSFYSYEQYF. CDR3 DNA: TGTGCCAGCAGTTTTTACTCCTACGAGCAGTACTTC. Full variable domain (missing parts from reference TRBV28 and TRBJ2-7): DVKVTQSSRYLVKRTGEKVFLECVQDMDHENMFWYRQDPGLGLRLIYFSYDVKMKEKGDIPEGYSVSREKKERFSLILESASTNQTSMYLCASSFYSYEQYFGPGTRLTVT.

The chain is built from TRBV6-1 and TRBJ2-1, with TRBD1 identical over 10 bases. The CDR3 has 15 residues. Germline-derived CDR1 and CDR2 are MNHNS and SASEGT. V shed 7 bases, J shed 2 bases, and the junction held 5 bases outside the gene matches. CDR3 in amino acids: CASNTGTGAYNEQFF. In DNA, the CDR3 is TGTGCCAGCAATACCGGGACAGGGGCCTACAATGAGCAGTTCTTC.

V gene TRBV5-1 combines with J gene TRBJ1-1, with D maybe TRBD1 (5 bases). The germline V gene encodes CDR1 SGHRS and CDR2 YFSETQ. This CDR3 region has 13 residues. The ends were cut back, 0 bases at V and 7 bases at J, with 10 bases in the middle. CDR3 loop: CASSLDGAVEAFF. DNA for the CDR3: TGCGCCAGCAGCTTGGACGGGGCGGTTGAAGCTTTCTTT.

The chain uses TRBV27 and TRBJ1-5; D uncertain. V dropped 7 bases and J dropped 2 bases, with 15 bases sitting between them. CDR1 and CDR2 (germline): MNHEY, SMNVEV (reference sequence). The CDR3 runs to 15 residues. The CDR3 nucleotides read TGTGCCAGCACCATTACGGACCGTGGCAATCAGCCCCAGCATTTT. Amino acids: CASTITDRGNQPQHF.

The rearrangement links TRBV28 to TRBJ1-5; no firm D call. V was clipped by 8 bases and J by 6 bases, with 14 bases between them. CDR1 is MDHEN, CDR2 SYDVKM, per germline. The CDR3 extends over 13 amino acids. Here the CDR3 DNA reads TGTGCCAGCGCTCAAGTCCTAGGTCAGCCCCAGCATTTT. Its protein is CASAQVLGQPQHF.

The chain employs TRBV6-1 and TRBJ2-7; the match to TRBD1 covers 7 bases. The CDR3 runs to 14 residues. V shed 6 bases and J 3 bases; nucleotides not matched to a gene: 8. Germline V lookup: CDR1 MNHNS, CDR2 SASEGT. The DNA for the CDR3 is TGTGCCAGCAGATCCCGGGACAGCTACTACGAGCAGTACTTC. It translates to CASRSRDSYYEQYF.

The chain employs TRBV28 and TRBJ2-7; the match to TRBD1 covers 10 bases. The V and J ends lost 4 bases and 2 bases, in that order; junction bases with no gene match: 5. CDR3 length: 15 amino acids. Per germline, CDR1 MDHEN and CDR2 SYDVKM. As DNA, the CDR3 is TGTGCCAGCAGTTCCGTAGGACAGGGGGCCTACGAGCAGTACTTC. Translating gives CASSSVGQGAYEQYF. The whole variable domain, remainder taken from reference TRBV28 and TRBJ2-7, is DVKVTQSSRYLVKRTGEKVFLECVQDMDHENMFWYRQDPGLGLRLIYFSYDVKMKEKGDIPEGYSVSREKKERFSLILESASTNQTSMYLCASSSVGQGAYEQYFGPGTRLTVT.

This rearrangement joins TRBV7-8 to TRBJ2-7, with 7 positions matching TRBD2. The germline gives CDR1 SGHVS, CDR2 FQNEAQ. This CDR3 is built from 15 residues. V shed 6 bases and J 2 bases; nucleotides not matched to a gene: 10. The CDR3: CASRGTRETTYEQYF. The CDR3 nucleotides are TGTGCCAGCAGGGGCACGCGGGAGACCACCTACGAGCAGTACTTC.

Of note for this clone: Other nucleotide sequences in the sample specify the same CDR3. The chain combines TRBV19 with TRBJ2-1; the D gene is possibly TRBD1 (6 bases). The CDR3 has 14 residues. CDR1 is LNHDA, CDR2 SQIVND, per germline (reference sequence). Trimming left V 5 bases short and J 4 bases short, with 12 bases between. CDR3 region: CASSATGPYNEQFF. In DNA, the CDR3 is TGTGCCAGTAGTGCGACAGGACCGTACAATGAGCAGTTCTTC. Filled out from reference TRBV19 and TRBJ2-1, the complete variable domain reads DGGITQSPKYLFRKEGQNVTLSCEQNLNHDAMYWYRQDPGQGLRLIYYSQIVNDFQKGDIAEGYSVSREKKESFPLTVTSAQKNPTAFYLCASSATGPYNEQFFGPGTRLTVL.

The chain is built from TRBV27 and TRBJ2-7, with D tentatively TRBD1 (6 bases). CDR1 MNHEY and CDR2 SMNVEV come from the germline V gene (reference sequence). V lost 6 bases, J lost 5 bases, and 17 bases lay in between. CDR3 length equals 14 residues. CDR3 sequence (DNA): TGTGCCAGCAGCATACAGGGATTCGTCCACGAGCAGTACTTC. Protein product: CASSIQGFVHEQYF.

The rearrangement links TRBV5-8 to TRBJ1-5, with D hard to call. Germline V gives CDR1 SGHTS, CDR2 YDEGEE. The CDR3 is 14 residues long. Trimming pared 0 bases from V and 4 bases from J, leaving 8 bases between. CDR3: CASSLESENQPQHF. Written as DNA, the CDR3 is TGTGCCAGCAGCTTGGAGTCAGAGAATCAGCCCCAGCATTTT.

The chain employs TRBV5-1 and TRBJ1-1; 9 positions match TRBD1. Looked up from germline, CDR1 is SGHRS and CDR2 is YFSETQ. Germline trimming cut 4 bases from V and 2 bases from J; bases unmatched to any gene: 12. The CDR3 is made up of 17 amino acids. The CDR3 sequence: CASSPGTGTRLNTEAFF. For the CDR3, the DNA is TGCGCCAGCAGCCCTGGGACAGGGACACGATTAAACACTGAAGCTTTCTTT.

The V call is TRBV5-1, the J call TRBJ2-7; possibly TRBD1 or TRBD2 for D (5 bases each). Trimming shortened V by 3 bases and J by 5 bases, and 24 bases separated the two germline ends. Germline CDR1 and CDR2: SGHRS and YFSETQ. The CDR3 is 17 residues long. As DNA, the CDR3 is TGCGCCAGCAGCTGGGGACGGGAAAGCTCCTATGGTCACGAGCAGTACTTC. Translating gives CASSWGRESSYGHEQYF.